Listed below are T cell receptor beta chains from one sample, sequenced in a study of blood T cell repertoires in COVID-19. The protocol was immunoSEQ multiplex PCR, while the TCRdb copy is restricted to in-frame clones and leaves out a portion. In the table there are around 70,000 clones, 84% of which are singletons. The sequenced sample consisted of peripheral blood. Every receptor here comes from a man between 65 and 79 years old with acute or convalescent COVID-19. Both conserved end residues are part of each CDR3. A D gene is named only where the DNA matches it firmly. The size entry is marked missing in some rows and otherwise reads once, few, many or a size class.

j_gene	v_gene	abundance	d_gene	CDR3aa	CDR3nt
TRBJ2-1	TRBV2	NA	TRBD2	CASGGTSGRRDEQFF	TGTGCCAGCGGGGGGACTAGCGGGAGGAGGGATGAGCAGTTCTTC
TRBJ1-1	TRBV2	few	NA	CASSSTVNTEAFF	TGTGCCAGCAGTTCGACAGTGAACACTGAAGCTTTCTTT
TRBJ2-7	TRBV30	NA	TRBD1	CAWSLTDRDEQYF	TGTGCCTGGAGTCTAACTGACAGGGACGAGCAGTACTTC
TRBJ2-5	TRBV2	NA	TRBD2	CASKRGGETQYF	TGTGCCAGCAAGCGGGGGGGAGAGACCCAGTACTTC
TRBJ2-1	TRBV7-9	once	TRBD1	CASSLTQGAVRSGEQFF	TGTGCCAGCAGCTTAACACAGGGGGCGGTTCGATCCGGTGAGCAGTTCTTC
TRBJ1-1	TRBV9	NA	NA	CASSVGGGDTEAFF	TGTGCCAGCAGCGTAGGTGGAGGAGATACTGAAGCTTTCTTT
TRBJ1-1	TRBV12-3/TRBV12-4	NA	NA	CASSPSQGTEAFF	TGTGCCAGCAGTCCCTCACAGGGCACTGAAGCTTTCTTT
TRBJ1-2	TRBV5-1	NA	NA	CASSLAGEDHYGYTF	TGCGCCAGCAGCTTGGCCGGGGAGGATCACTATGGCTACACCTTC
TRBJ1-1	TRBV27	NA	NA	CASSLGQKNTEAFF	TGTGCCAGCAGTTTAGGCCAAAAGAACACTGAAGCTTTCTTT
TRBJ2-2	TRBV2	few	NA	CASSGHTGELFF	TGTGCCAGCAGTGGGCACACCGGGGAGCTGTTTTTT
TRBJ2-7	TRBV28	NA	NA	CASSPSPPYEQYF	TGTGCCAGCAGTCCCTCCCCCCCCTACGAGCAGTACTTC
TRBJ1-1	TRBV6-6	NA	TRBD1	CASSYPKGGMNTEAFF	TGTGCCAGCAGTTACCCAAAAGGGGGCATGAACACTGAAGCTTTCTTT
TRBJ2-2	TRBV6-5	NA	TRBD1	CASRPGQAHTGELFF	TGTGCCAGCAGACCCGGACAGGCTCACACCGGGGAGCTGTTTTTT
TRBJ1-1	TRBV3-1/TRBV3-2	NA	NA	CASSQGAGDGVEAFF	TGTGCCAGCAGCCAAGGGGCAGGGGATGGTGTTGAAGCTTTCTTT
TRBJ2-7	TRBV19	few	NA	CASSSPKAGYEQYF	TGTGCCAGTAGTTCACCCAAAGCAGGCTACGAGCAGTACTTC
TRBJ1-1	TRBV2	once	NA	CATTDGGMNTEAFF	TGTGCCACCACTGACGGAGGTATGAACACTGAAGCTTTCTTT
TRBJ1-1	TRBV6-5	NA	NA	CASGWNTEAFF	TGTGCCAGCGGCTGGAACACTGAAGCTTTCTTT
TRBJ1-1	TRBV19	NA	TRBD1	CASSTSGTGDTEAFF	TGTGCCAGTAGCACATCCGGGACAGGTGACACTGAAGCTTTCTTT
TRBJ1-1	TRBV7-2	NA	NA	CASSPQLNTEAFF	TGTGCCAGCAGCCCACAGTTGAACACTGAAGCTTTCTTT
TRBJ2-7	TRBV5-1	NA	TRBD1	CASSLVGQGNEQYF	TGCGCCAGCAGCTTGGTGGGACAGGGGAACGAGCAGTACTTC
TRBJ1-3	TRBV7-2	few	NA	CASSLVGPTGGFGSTIYF	TGTGCCAGCAGCTTAGTGGGCCCGACAGGCGGATTTGGAAGCACCATATATTTT
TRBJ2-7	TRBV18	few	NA	CASSPTRQDSYEQYF	TGTGCCAGCTCACCAACGAGACAGGACTCCTACGAGCAGTACTTC
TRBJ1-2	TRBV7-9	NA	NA	CASSLAQVGYGYTF	TGTGCCAGCAGCTTAGCGCAGGTCGGCTATGGCTACACCTTC
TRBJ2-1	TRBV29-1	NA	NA	CSVAGNEQFF	TGCAGCGTTGCGGGCAATGAGCAGTTCTTC
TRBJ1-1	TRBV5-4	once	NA	CASSLGPLNTEAFF	TGTGCCAGCAGCTTGGGGCCTTTGAACACTGAAGCTTTCTTT
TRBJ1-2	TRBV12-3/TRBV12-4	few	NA	CASREQGKDGYTF	TGTGCCAGCAGAGAACAGGGCAAGGATGGCTACACCTTC
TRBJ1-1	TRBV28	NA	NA	CASPPPGGLMNTEAFF	TGTGCCAGCCCCCCACCCGGGGGGCTGATGAACACTGAAGCTTTCTTT
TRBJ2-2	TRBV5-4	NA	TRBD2	CASSSGGLAGGGYTGELFF	TGTGCCAGCAGCTCCGGGGGACTAGCGGGAGGAGGGTACACCGGGGAGCTGTTTTTT
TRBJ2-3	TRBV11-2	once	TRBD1	CASSLGYRGQPYTQYF	TGTGCCAGCAGCTTGGGTTACAGGGGGCAGCCGTATACGCAGTATTTT
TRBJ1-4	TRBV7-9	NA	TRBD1	CASSPRGAGEKLFF	TGTGCCAGCAGCCCCAGGGGGGCGGGTGAAAAACTGTTTTTT
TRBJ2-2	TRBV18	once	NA	CASSPKMVAIGELFF	TGTGCCAGCTCACCGAAAATGGTAGCGATCGGGGAGCTGTTTTTT
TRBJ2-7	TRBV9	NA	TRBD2	CASSVGTSGYEQYF	TGTGCCAGCAGCGTAGGGACTAGCGGCTACGAGCAGTACTTC
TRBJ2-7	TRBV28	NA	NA	CATLDSPYEQYF	TGTGCCACTTTAGACAGCCCCTACGAGCAGTACTTC
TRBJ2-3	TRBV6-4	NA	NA	CASSKGVTDTQYF	TGTGCCAGCAGCAAAGGGGTCACAGATACGCAGTATTTT
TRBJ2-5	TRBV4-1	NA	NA	CASSQDPDRQETQYF	TGCGCCAGCAGCCAAGATCCGGACAGACAAGAGACCCAGTACTTC
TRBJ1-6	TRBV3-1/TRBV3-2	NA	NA	CASSHRDTNSPLHF	TGTGCCAGCAGCCACCGGGACACCAATTCACCCCTCCACTTT
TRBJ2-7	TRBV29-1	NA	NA	CSVQRGTYEQYF	TGCAGCGTTCAAAGGGGCACCTACGAGCAGTACTTC
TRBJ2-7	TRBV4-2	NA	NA	CASSQAGAYEQYF	TGTGCCAGCAGCCAAGCCGGGGCCTACGAGCAGTACTTC
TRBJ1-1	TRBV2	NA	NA	CASSDNIQAFF	TGTGCCAGCAGTGACAATATTCAGGCTTTCTTT
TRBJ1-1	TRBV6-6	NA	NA	CASSYDLWGAEAFF	TGTGCCAGCAGTTACGATCTCTGGGGCGCTGAAGCTTTCTTT
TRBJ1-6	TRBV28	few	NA	CASSPTGQLNSPLHF	TGTGCCAGCAGTCCGACTGGACAGCTCAATTCACCCCTCCACTTT
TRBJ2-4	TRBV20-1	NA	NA	CSAEERAQYF	TGCAGTGCTGAGGAGCGGGCTCAGTACTTC
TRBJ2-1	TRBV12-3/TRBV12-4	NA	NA	CASNAPGAGEQFF	TGTGCCAGCAACGCACCAGGGGCTGGTGAGCAGTTCTTC
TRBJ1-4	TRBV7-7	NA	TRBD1	CASSSGTGSNEKLFF	TGTGCTAGCAGCTCAGGGACAGGGTCTAATGAAAAACTGTTTTTT
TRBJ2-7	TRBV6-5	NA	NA	CASRAGLYEQYF	TGTGCCAGCAGGGCAGGGCTTTACGAGCAGTACTTC
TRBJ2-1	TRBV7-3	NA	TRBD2	CASSLRERGAYNEQFF	TGTGCCAGCAGCTTAAGAGAGCGGGGAGCTTACAATGAGCAGTTCTTC
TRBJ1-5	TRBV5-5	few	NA	CASSLEGQFNQPQHF	TGTGCCAGCAGCTTGGAGGGGCAGTTTAATCAGCCCCAGCATTTT
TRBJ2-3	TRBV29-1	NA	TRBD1	CSAYRDSGPDTQYF	TGCAGCGCTTACCGGGACAGTGGCCCAGATACGCAGTATTTT
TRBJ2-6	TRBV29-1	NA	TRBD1	CSVTGGSSGANVLTF	TGCAGCGTGACAGGGGGGAGCTCTGGGGCCAACGTCCTGACTTTC
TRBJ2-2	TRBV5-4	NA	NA	CASSPRRAGDGELFF	TGTGCCAGCAGCCCTCGGAGGGCCGGGGACGGGGAGCTGTTTTTT
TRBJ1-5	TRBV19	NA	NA	CASSISTVNQPQHF	TGTGCCAGTAGTATAAGTACAGTCAATCAGCCCCAGCATTTT
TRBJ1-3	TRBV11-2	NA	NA	CASSLVRENTIYF	TGTGCCAGCAGCTTAGTCCGCGAAAACACCATATATTTT